This TCR beta chain stems from a study of T cells in Graves' hyperthyroidism and ophthalmopathy. General study results and limits: Ophthalmopathy onset followed model prediction by a median roughly 6.5 months.

The CDR3 has 13 amino acids. The germline gives CDR1 DFQATT, CDR2 SNEGSKA (reference sequence). With regard to this clonotype: The antigen remains undetermined. Sequence at one end of the junction differs from germline and may be a read error.

Amplification of TCR beta CDR3 regions was performed using RNA transcripts as template. With the HTBI primer set, the TCR CDR3 went through a first round of RT-PCR. A single record per CDR3 protein comes from TCRdb applying MiXCR to the multiplex PCR reads. The table has hundreds of thousands of distinct CDR3 sequences, about 15% seen once. Patients counted as stable if ophthalmopathy did not develop within 18 months. Sequencing used blood. The source is a woman between 35 and 50 years old with Graves' hyperthyroidism. The rearrangement joins TRBV20-1 to TRBJ1-5, with D uncertain. The CDR3 loop is CSASGASDQPQHF. The CDR3 DNA sequence: TGCAGTGCTAGTGGAGCTAGCGATCAGCCCCAGCATTTT.